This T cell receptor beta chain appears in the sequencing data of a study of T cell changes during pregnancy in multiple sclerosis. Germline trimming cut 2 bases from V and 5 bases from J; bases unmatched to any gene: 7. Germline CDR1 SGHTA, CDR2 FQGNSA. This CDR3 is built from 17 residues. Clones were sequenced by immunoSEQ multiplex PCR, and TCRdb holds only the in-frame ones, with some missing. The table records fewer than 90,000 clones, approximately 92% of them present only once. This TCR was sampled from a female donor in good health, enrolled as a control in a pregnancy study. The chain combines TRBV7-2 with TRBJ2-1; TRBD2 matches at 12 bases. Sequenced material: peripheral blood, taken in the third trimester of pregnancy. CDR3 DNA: TGTGCCAGCAGCTTAAACGCGAGGACTAGCGGGAACAATGAGCAGTTCTTC. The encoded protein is CASSLNARTSGNNEQFF.